The clone carrying this T cell receptor beta chain has a handful of counts. These data originate in a study of blood T cell repertoires in COVID-19. In the study overall: The United States, Italy and Spain provided the acute and convalescent COVID-19 samples. The analysed material was cDNA or gDNA that came from T cells, B-cell-depleted T cells, or PBMCs.

Looked up from germline, CDR1 is SGHDT and CDR2 is YYEEEE. The V end was cut by 1 base, the J end by 4 bases, with 17 bases between. The length of the CDR3 is 16 residues. As handled by the study authors: Amplification of reference gene primers provided the estimated nucleated cell counts. Clones were sequenced by immunoSEQ multiplex PCR, and TCRdb holds only the in-frame ones, with some missing. The D gene and trimming were derived from the DNA, and the V and J assignments and clone size from that table. The sample consists of 70,000 or so clones, 70% to 80% of them appearing once. The genes are TRBV5-6 and TRBJ1-1; a possible D gene is TRBD1 (6 bases). This clonotype originated in a man in his 70s with acute or convalescent COVID-19. The source material was peripheral blood. The CDR3 loop is CASSLSGGQGGTEAFF. CDR3 in DNA: TGTGCCAGCAGCTTGAGCGGGGGGCAGGGAGGCACTGAAGCTTTCTTT.